The present T cell receptor beta chain was sequenced within a study of T cell repertoires in cytomegalovirus infection. Looking at the study overall: Indications came from public TCR beta signatures; they pointed to CMV infection and to a matching HLA type. Findings and limits, study-wide: Predominance within the ex vivo response was attributable to HLA-C-restricted CMV-specific TCR beta clonotypes. The study identified carriers of CMV plus the relevant HLA from cumulative public TCR beta family frequency.

Trimming pared 0 bases from V and 3 bases from J, leaving 17 bases between. The CDR3 loop spans 17 amino acids. Germline values: CDR1 MNHNS, CDR2 SASEGT. Using its own MiXCR run on the reads, TCRdb lists one record per CDR3 protein. The table lists about 490,000 distinct CDR3 sequences, more than 15% of them singletons, with roughly a quarter in the top ten. This clonotype was seen many times. Antigen unknown. This clonotype originated in a human donor in good health (CMV status not recorded). Some clones in this sample may be carry-over from other donors' samples. The sample comprised CD8+ T cells from PBMCs. This chain connects TRBV6-1 to TRBJ1-1; possibly TRBD1 for D (6 bases). In DNA form, the CDR3 reads TGTGCCAGCAGTGAAGCCTCGTACAGGGCAGGGGACACTGAAGCTTTCTTT. Amino acids: CASSEASYRAGDTEAFF.